These 7 T cell receptor beta chains were sequenced from one sample in a study of beta chain features in type 1 diabetes. Overall study results and limits: TCRB CDR3 length was moderately but significantly reduced in all four CD4+ subsets of Type 1 diabetes patients.

No antigens are known for them. What was sequenced were expressed TCRB transcripts, since all of the isolated RNA had been reverse transcribed. Here immunoSEQ multiplex PCR was the method, and the copy in TCRdb shows in-frame clones only, minus some. The table records hundreds of thousands of clones, 11% to 15% of them present only once. The specimen sequenced was naive CD4+ T cells from blood. Receptor source: a young man with type 1 diabetes.

This clone was seen only a few times. A read error may produce the germline difference seen at one junction end. J is TRBJ2-2 and V is TRBV7-7; unclear D gene. Germline CDR1 SSHAT, CDR2 FNYEAQ (reference sequence). CDR3 length: 17 residues. The CDR3 here is CASSLGTGLSGTGELFF. CDR3 coding DNA: TGTGCTAGCAGCTTAGGTACTGGGCTTTCAGGAACCGGGGAGCTGTTTTTT.

This clone was observed a handful of times. The chain links TRBV5-1 to TRBJ2-7; maybe TRBD2 (5 bases). This CDR3 spans 13 amino acids. The V end lost 4 bases, the J end lost 3 bases, and 11 bases lay between the germline ends. Germline-derived CDR1 and CDR2 are SGHRS and YFSETQ. The CDR3 coding sequence is TGCGCCAGCAGCCCCACGGGGAACTACGAGCAGTACTTC. Translating it yields CASSPTGNYEQYF.

The table lists this clone with a few counts. The V gene is TRBV30, the J gene TRBJ1-5; TRBD1 aligns across 8 bases. This CDR3 comprises 14 residues. In germline, CDR1 is GTSNPN, CDR2 SVGIG (reference sequence). J lost 5 bases, V lost 4 bases, and 7 bases had no gene match. CDR3 coding DNA: TGTGCCTGGACCCAGGACAGGGCAGATCAGCCCCAGCATTTT. It specifies CAWTQDRADQPQHF.

There are a few counts of this clone. The V and J genes are TRBV2 and TRBJ1-5; no definite D call. The CDR3 loop spans 13 amino acids. The V and J ends lost 8 bases and 3 bases respectively, with 11 bases between them. Germline V gene lookup returns CDR1 SNHLY and CDR2 FYNNEI. This CDR3 is CASEATANQPQHF. In DNA, the CDR3 is TGTGCCAGCGAGGCTACGGCCAATCAGCCCCAGCATTTT.

This clone was counted between two and nine times. V usage is TRBV29-1 and J usage is TRBJ2-1; D perhaps matches TRBD2 (5 bases). The V gene lost 8 bases and the J gene lost 1 base, with 12 bases spanning the gap. The CDR3 totals 13 residues. CDR1 is SQVTM, CDR2 ANQGSEA, per germline. This chain's CDR3 is CSFEAESYNEQFF. CDR3 DNA: TGCAGCTTCGAAGCGGAGTCCTACAATGAGCAGTTCTTC.

The genes are TRBV7-9 and TRBJ1-6, with TRBD1 matching 9 bases. V trimming: 6 bases; J trimming: 8 bases; junction bases outside the gene matches: 5. This CDR3 spans 14 amino acids. Germline-derived CDR1 and CDR2 are SEHNR and FQNEAQ (reference sequence). In DNA form, the CDR3 reads TGTGCCAGCAGGGGGACAGGGTCGGATTCACCCCTCCACTTT. It codes for CASRGTGSDSPLHF.

This clone was counted only a few times. The chain links TRBV30 to TRBJ2-5; no clear D. The CDR3 consists of 11 residues. With 4 bases removed from V and 4 bases from J, the gap between germline ends came to 7 bases. From germline, CDR1 is GTSNPN and CDR2 SVGIG (reference sequence). CDR3 sequence reads: CAWKKVETQYF. CDR3 bases: TGTGCCTGGAAGAAGGTAGAGACCCAGTACTTC.